The rows below give T cell receptor beta chains drawn from one sample of a study of B cell selection in AIRE deficiency. TCRdb's table, derived via immunoSEQ multiplex PCR, lists solely in-frame clones and lacks some. The data show about 25,000 clones, roughly 95% seen once. The source material was CD4+CD127+ conventional T cells sorted from PBMCs. All receptors derive from a human donor in good health. CDR3s include the opening cysteine and the closing phenylalanine or tryptophan. A D gene is named only where the DNA matches it firmly. Part of the rows lack a size; the others show once, few, many or a class for expanded clones.

D: NA
J: TRBJ1-6
V: TRBV5-1
size: NA
CDR3: CASSLDPYNSPLHF
DNA: TGCGCCAGCAGCTTGGACCCCTATAATTCACCCCTCCACTTT

D: NA
J: TRBJ1-1
V: TRBV10-3
size: NA
CDR3: CAISEFQGGTEAFF
DNA: TGTGCCATCAGTGAGTTCCAGGGAGGAACTGAAGCTTTCTTT

D: NA
J: TRBJ2-3
V: TRBV10-3
size: NA
CDR3: CAIRVGGRGLDGDTQYF
DNA: TGTGCCATCAGAGTAGGGGGGCGGGGGCTGGACGGAGATACGCAGTATTTT

D: TRBD2
J: TRBJ2-1
V: TRBV4-1
size: NA
CDR3: CASSQPLAGAYNEQFF
DNA: TGCGCCAGCAGCCAACCACTAGCGGGGGCCTACAATGAGCAGTTCTTC

D: NA
J: TRBJ2-7
V: TRBV6-1
size: NA
CDR3: CASSNSAPGEQYF
DNA: TGTGCCAGCAGTAACTCAGCCCCGGGTGAGCAGTACTTC

D: NA
J: TRBJ1-3
V: TRBV18
size: NA
CDR3: CASSPSQTGNTIYF
DNA: TGTGCCAGCTCACCAAGCCAGACCGGAAACACCATATATTTT

D: NA
J: TRBJ2-3
V: TRBV15
size: NA
CDR3: CATSREGRITDTQYF
DNA: TGTGCCACCAGCAGAGAGGGACGGATCACAGATACGCAGTATTTT

D: NA
J: TRBJ2-7
V: TRBV28
size: NA
CDR3: CASSPRGREQYF
DNA: TGTGCCAGCAGTCCCAGGGGCCGCGAGCAGTACTTC

D: TRBD1
J: TRBJ1-1
V: TRBV6-1
size: few
CDR3: CASSQGQGKSMNTEAFF
DNA: TGTGCCAGCAGTCAAGGACAGGGTAAATCCATGAACACTGAAGCTTTCTTT

D: TRBD2
J: TRBJ2-5
V: TRBV6-1
size: NA
CDR3: CASRFGGGLQETQYF
DNA: TGTGCCAGCAGATTCGGGGGGGGGCTCCAAGAGACCCAATACTTC

D: TRBD1
J: TRBJ2-7
V: TRBV9
size: NA
CDR3: CASSPRQGFFPGPYEQYF
DNA: TGTGCCAGCAGCCCGCGACAGGGGTTCTTCCCGGGGCCCTACGAGCAGTACTTC

D: TRBD1
J: TRBJ1-1
V: TRBV5-1
size: NA
CDR3: CASSLAGGAGGNTEAFF
DNA: TGCGCCAGCAGCTTGGCAGGGGGCGCAGGGGGGAACACTGAAGCTTTCTTT

D: NA
J: TRBJ2-1
V: TRBV2
size: NA
CDR3: CASKRESYNEQFF
DNA: TGTGCCAGCAAAAGGGAATCCTACAATGAGCAGTTCTTC

D: NA
J: TRBJ2-7
V: TRBV6-5
size: NA
CDR3: CASRGASYEQYF
DNA: TGTGCCAGCAGAGGGGCTAGCTACGAGCAGTACTTC

D: NA
J: TRBJ1-6
V: TRBV2
size: NA
CDR3: CASSEQGNSPLHF
DNA: TGTGCCAGCAGTGAACAGGGAAATTCACCCCTCCACTTT

D: NA
J: TRBJ2-7
V: TRBV6-5
size: NA
CDR3: CASSRQRLSSYEQYF
DNA: TGTGCCAGCAGTCGACAGAGACTGAGCTCCTACGAGCAGTACTTC

D: NA
J: TRBJ2-7
V: TRBV4-1
size: NA
CDR3: CASSLTGRGPDEQYF
DNA: TGCGCCAGCAGCCTGACCGGGCGGGGGCCCGACGAGCAGTACTTC

D: TRBD1
J: TRBJ1-1
V: TRBV11-2
size: NA
CDR3: CASSPQGASAFF
DNA: TGTGCCAGCAGCCCACAGGGGGCTTCGGCTTTCTTT

D: NA
J: TRBJ2-5
V: TRBV7-9
size: NA
CDR3: CASSWTRQETQYF
DNA: TGTGCCAGCAGCTGGACACGGCAAGAGACCCAGTACTTC

D: NA
J: TRBJ2-1
V: TRBV11-2
size: NA
CDR3: CASIVSPAGNEQFF
DNA: TGTGCCAGCATCGTGAGCCCCGCGGGGAATGAGCAGTTCTTC

D: NA
J: TRBJ2-7
V: TRBV7-2
size: NA
CDR3: CASSLRTDEQYF
DNA: TGTGCCAGCAGCTTAAGGACAGACGAGCAGTACTTC

D: NA
J: TRBJ1-2
V: TRBV6-6
size: NA
CDR3: CASSTYGGAGGYTF
DNA: TGTGCCAGCAGTACCTACGGGGGGGCTGGCGGCTACACCTTC

D: NA
J: TRBJ2-5
V: TRBV2
size: NA
CDR3: CASSAQETQYF
DNA: TGTGCCAGCAGTGCGCAAGAGACCCAGTACTTC

D: TRBD2
J: TRBJ2-4
V: TRBV5-1
size: NA
CDR3: CASSLEAGDAKNIQYF
DNA: TGCGCCAGCAGCTTGGAAGCGGGGGATGCCAAAAACATTCAGTACTTC

D: NA
J: TRBJ1-1
V: TRBV19
size: NA
CDR3: CASSQVTNTEAFF
DNA: TGTGCCAGTAGTCAGGTCACGAACACTGAAGCTTTCTTT

D: NA
J: TRBJ1-2
V: TRBV5-4
size: NA
CDR3: CASSLLYRGLSYTF
DNA: TGTGCCAGCAGCTTGCTTTATCGGGGGTTGAGCTACACCTTC

D: TRBD1
J: TRBJ1-2
V: TRBV4-2
size: NA
CDR3: CASSFGQANYGYTF
DNA: TGTGCCAGCAGCTTCGGACAGGCTAACTATGGCTACACCTTC

D: NA
J: TRBJ2-5
V: TRBV7-6
size: NA
CDR3: CASSYRPKGRGRSETQYF
DNA: TGTGCCAGCAGCTACCGCCCCAAGGGTCGGGGGCGGTCGGAGACCCAGTACTTC

D: NA
J: TRBJ2-7
V: TRBV5-4
size: NA
CDR3: CASSTPTAAGEQYF
DNA: TGTGCCAGCAGCACCCCAACGGCCGCCGGCGAGCAGTACTTC

D: TRBD1
J: TRBJ2-2
V: TRBV29-1
size: NA
CDR3: CSVEDPGQGNTGELFF
DNA: TGCAGCGTTGAAGATCCGGGACAGGGGAACACCGGGGAGCTGTTTTTT

D: NA
J: TRBJ2-5
V: TRBV5-1
size: NA
CDR3: CASSLNREETQYF
DNA: TGCGCCAGCAGCTTGAATAGAGAGGAGACCCAGTACTTC

D: NA
J: TRBJ1-2
V: TRBV6-5
size: NA
CDR3: CASSYGHRANYGYTF
DNA: TGTGCCAGCAGTTACGGGCACAGAGCTAACTATGGCTACACCTTC

D: NA
J: TRBJ2-7
V: TRBV7-3
size: NA
CDR3: CASSLSGVRTYEQYF
DNA: TGTGCCAGCAGCTTATCGGGGGTGAGAACCTACGAGCAGTACTTC

D: TRBD2
J: TRBJ2-3
V: TRBV14
size: NA
CDR3: CASSKAGATDTQYF
DNA: TGTGCCAGCAGCAAAGCGGGGGCCACAGATACGCAGTATTTT

D: TRBD2
J: TRBJ2-5
V: TRBV5-6
size: NA
CDR3: CASSFSTSEKETQYF
DNA: TGTGCCAGCAGCTTCTCCACTAGCGAGAAAGAGACCCAGTACTTC

D: NA
J: TRBJ2-7
V: TRBV21-1
size: NA
CDR3: CASSKGTGEKVYEQYF
DNA: TGTGCCAGCAGCAAGGGGACAGGGGAGAAGGTCTACGAGCAGTACTTC

D: NA
J: TRBJ2-1
V: TRBV2
size: NA
CDR3: CASDWRTYNEQFF
DNA: TGTGCCAGCGACTGGCGGACCTACAATGAGCAGTTCTTC

D: NA
J: TRBJ1-2
V: TRBV18
size: NA
CDR3: CATLTVQNYGYTF
DNA: TGTGCCACCTTGACAGTTCAAAACTATGGCTACACCTTC

D: TRBD1
J: TRBJ1-2
V: TRBV7-2
size: NA
CDR3: CASSLGGQGASYGYTF
DNA: TGTGCCAGCAGCTTAGGAGGACAGGGGGCGAGCTATGGCTACACCTTC

D: NA
J: TRBJ2-5
V: TRBV5-1
size: NA
CDR3: CASSLDQETQYF
DNA: TGCGCCAGCAGCTTGGACCAAGAGACCCAGTACTTC

D: NA
J: TRBJ2-2
V: TRBV4-1
size: NA
CDR3: CASSQDPKRRNTGELFF
DNA: TGCGCCAGCAGCCAAGATCCGAAGCGGAGGAACACCGGGGAGCTGTTTTTT

D: TRBD1
J: TRBJ2-7
V: TRBV6-5
size: NA
CDR3: CASSYDRGGPYEQYF
DNA: TGTGCCAGCAGTTACGACAGGGGGGGGCCCTACGAGCAGTACTTC

D: NA
J: TRBJ1-5
V: TRBV6-1
size: NA
CDR3: CASSADRFSQPQHF
DNA: TGTGCCAGCAGTGCCGACAGGTTCTCTCAGCCCCAGCATTTT

D: NA
J: TRBJ2-1
V: TRBV10-3
size: NA
CDR3: CAISELADNEQFF
DNA: TGTGCCATCAGTGAGTTGGCCGACAATGAGCAGTTCTTC

D: NA
J: TRBJ1-5
V: TRBV25-1
size: NA
CDR3: CASSMGGYSNQPQHF
DNA: TGTGCCAGCAGTATGGGGGGATATAGCAATCAGCCCCAGCATTTT